These 26 T cell receptor beta chains originate from one sample sequenced in a study of breast tumors, draining lymph nodes, adjacent tissues. TCRdb re-called the multiplex PCR reads with MiXCR, one entry per CDR3 protein. The data contain under 250,000 distinct CDR3 sequences, approximately 29% of them singletons. Samples came from axillary lymph nodes draining the breast cancer. The specimen sequenced was axillary lymph node tissue. These receptors were taken from a female donor with breast cancer. Some clones in this sample may be carry-over from other donors' samples.

With regard to this clonotype: The germline gene is not matched at one end of the junction; a read error may be the cause. V usage is TRBV20-1 and J usage is TRBJ1-3, with D possibly matching TRBD1 (6 bases). The CDR3 covers 15 residues. Germline V lookup: CDR1 DFQATT, CDR2 SNEGSKA (reference sequence). The CDR3 loop reads CSAFPGANSANTIYF. As DNA, the CDR3 is TGCAGTGCCTTCCCGGGGGCTAACTCTGCAAACACCATATATTTT.

Points on this clonotype: One junction end does not reproduce the germline sequence, and a read error may be involved. The chain uses TRBV2 and TRBJ2-7, with 11 bases lining up with TRBD2. Germline CDR1 is SNHLY and CDR2 is FYNNEI. This CDR3 comprises 14 residues. The CDR3 here is CASIPSGRRDEQHF. The DNA for the CDR3 is TGCGCCAGCATCCCTAGCGGGAGGAGGGACGAGCAGCACTTC.

This clonotype came up many times. Here the CDR3 DNA reads TGTGCCAGCAGCCCAAGGACAGGCTATAATTCACCCCTCCACTTT. Amino acid sequence: CASSPRTGYNSPLHF. The J gene is TRBJ1-6, the V gene TRBV7-9; 7 bases map to TRBD1. The V segment lost 5 bases and the J segment 3 bases; nucleotides outside the gene matches: 4. CDR3 length: 15 amino acids. From germline, CDR1 is SEHNR and CDR2 FQNEAQ (reference sequence).

This clonotype has a handful of counts. This may come from a read error, since a much larger clone is one base off. CDR3 in DNA: TGTGCCAGCAGTCACTACCCAGAGAGCGGGTACGAGCAGTACTTC. This gives the protein CASSHYPESGYEQYF. The chain carries TRBV6-5 and TRBJ2-7; maybe TRBD2 (6 bases). The germline CDR1 and CDR2 sequences are MNHEY and SVGAGI. The CDR3 covers 15 residues. Trimming shortened V by 5 bases and J by 4 bases, and 18 bases separated the two germline ends.

The rearrangement links TRBV10-3 to TRBJ1-6; 11 bases are a match to TRBD1. This CDR3 has 19 amino acids. The V segment lost 0 bases and the J segment 1 base; nucleotides outside the gene matches: 5. The germline CDR1 and CDR2 sequences are ENHRY and SYGVKD. The CDR3 region has the DNA TGTGCCATCAGTGAGTCGGGACAGGGGGGAAAATCCTATAATTCACCCCTCCACTTT. This translates into CAISESGQGGKSYNSPLHF.

This clonotype has only a few counts. The V gene is TRBV27, the J gene TRBJ2-1, with D perhaps matching TRBD2 (6 bases). V was shortened by 4 bases and J by 5 bases, with 18 bases between the two germline ends. The CDR3 is made up of 16 amino acids. Germline lookup yields CDR1 MNHEY and CDR2 SMNVEV (reference sequence). This CDR3 reads CASSSGTRTWDNEQFF. Here the CDR3 DNA reads TGTGCCAGCAGTTCCGGGACTCGCACCTGGGACAATGAGCAGTTCTTC.

The V call is TRBV6-2 or TRBV6-3, the J call TRBJ2-3, with 7 bases aligning to TRBD2. Trimming at V came to 5 bases and at J to 1 base, leaving 6 bases not matched to a gene. There are 15 residues in the CDR3. The germline V gene has CDR1 MNHEY and CDR2 SVGEGT. CDR3 amino acids: CASSHGGGGTDTQYF. The CDR3 DNA reads as TGTGCCAGCAGTCACGGGGGAGGGGGCACAGATACGCAGTATTTT.

As to this clonotype: A much larger clone lies one base from this, so it may be a read error. The chain is built from TRBV12-5 and TRBJ1-3; maybe TRBD1 (5 bases). This CDR3 is built from 16 residues. Germline V lookup: CDR1 LGHNT, CDR2 FRNRAP. CDR3 nucleotide sequence: TGTGCTAGTGCCTCGGGGACGGCCGTCTCTGGAAGCACCATATATTTT. This encodes CASASGTAVSGSTIYF. Variable domain in full (rest from reference TRBV12-5 and TRBJ1-3): DARVTQTPRHKVTEMGQEVTMRCQPILGHNTVFWYRQTMMQGLELLAYFRNRAPLDDSGMPKDRFSAEMPDATLATLKIQPSEPRDSAVYFCASASGTAVSGSTIYFGEGSWLTVV.

This clonotype was seen more than once but under ten times. V is TRBV28 and J is TRBJ1-2, with 7 bases that match TRBD1. J gave up 2 bases and V 5 bases, and 8 bases lay outside the gene matches. The CDR3 runs 15 residues. Germline CDR1 reads MDHEN; CDR2 reads SYDVKM. CDR3 DNA sequence: TGTGCCAGCAGTCAACTATCAGGGGGAAACTATGGCTACACCTTC. Translated, it gives CASSQLSGGNYGYTF.

The rearrangement links TRBV29-1 to TRBJ2-2; D tentatively reads TRBD1 or TRBD2 (5 bases each). The germline V gene encodes CDR1 SQVTM and CDR2 ANQGSEA. The CDR3 sequence is 17 residues long. Trimming left V 6 bases short and J 0 bases short, with 20 bases between. The CDR3 DNA is TGCAGCGTCGCGGGTCCCCAGGGCTGTGCGAACACCGGGGAGCTGTTTTTT. Protein sequence: CSVAGPQGCANTGELFF.

This clonotype appeared many times. V is TRBV2 and J is TRBJ1-5; tentative D call: TRBD1 (5 bases). Per germline, CDR1 SNHLY and CDR2 FYNNEI. Trimming removed 6 bases from V and 1 base from J, with 7 bases in between. The length of the CDR3 is 13 residues. The chain's CDR3 is CASSGDSNQPQHF. DNA for the CDR3: TGTGCCAGCAGCGGGGACAGCAATCAGCCCCAGCATTTT.

The chain links TRBV5-1 to TRBJ2-1; D is perhaps TRBD2 (7 bases). The CDR3 is 15 residues long. Trimming shortened V by 10 bases and J by 2 bases, and 19 bases separated the two germline ends. Germline assignment: CDR1 SGHRS and CDR2 YFSETQ. The CDR3 coding sequence is TGCGCCGGCGGCTTGGAGGGGGGGCCCTACAATGAGCAGTTCTTC. This codes for CAGGLEGGPYNEQFF.

This clonotype was found many times. A much larger clonotype is one base distant, so this may be a read error. The gene calls are TRBV20-1 and TRBJ1-2; D uncertain. CDR1 DFQATT and CDR2 SNEGSKA come from the germline V gene (reference sequence). The CDR3 spans 12 residues. This chain's CDR3 is CSASSANYGSTF. CDR3 DNA sequence: TGCAGTGCTAGTTCCGCGAACTATGGCTCCACCTTC.

Turning to this clonotype: At one boundary the junction diverges from the germline segment, which might be a read error. The V call is TRBV11-2, the J call TRBJ2-1; TRBD1 agrees at 9 bases. Germline CDR1 SGHAT, CDR2 FQNNGV. The CDR3 has 13 residues. In nucleotides, the CDR3 is TGTGCCAGCAGCTATGGACAGGGGCCGCCAGTAGTCTTC. Protein: CASSYGQGPPVVF.

As to this clonotype: This may arise from a read error, as a much more abundant clone is one base away. This sequence joins TRBV7-9 and TRBJ2-2; 8 nucleotides align to TRBD2. In germline, CDR1 is SEHNR, CDR2 FQNEAQ (reference sequence). This CDR3 is 16 amino acids long. V shed 3 bases and J 2 bases; nucleotides not matched to a gene: 5. The CDR3 loop is CASSFGGGLNTGELFF. CDR3 bases: TGTGCCAGCAGCTTCGGGGGGGGCCTTAACACCGGGGAGCTGTTTTTT.

To note about this clonotype: A clone one base away is much larger, so this may be a read error. The V gene is TRBV18, the J gene TRBJ2-7; 8 bases agree with TRBD1. Per germline, CDR1 KGHSH and CDR2 LQKENI. CDR3 size: 15 residues. V dropped 3 bases and J dropped 2; count of bases not matched to a gene: 6. CDR3 DNA: TGTGCCAGCTCACCTACCGGGACAGGACCCTACGAGCAGTACTTC. Amino acids: CASSPTGTGPYEQYF. The full variable domain, rest sourced from reference TRBV18 and TRBJ2-7, is NAGVMQNPRHLVRRRGQEARLRCSPMKGHSHVYWYRQLPEEGLKFMVYLQKENIIDESGMPKERFSAEFPKEGPSILRIQQVVRGDSAAYFCASSPTGTGPYEQYFGPGTRLTVT.

The table lists this clonotype with many counts. A read error may be the cause here, since a much bigger clone is one base away. The chain carries TRBV5-6 and TRBJ2-5, with D maybe TRBD2 (6 bases). The CDR3 extends over 16 amino acids. Germline V gene lookup returns CDR1 SGHDT and CDR2 YYEEEE. The V and J ends lost 5 bases and 0 bases respectively, with 17 bases between them. The CDR3 DNA is TGTGCCAGCAGTTCCCGGACTACCGGGTACCAAGAGACCCAGTACTTC. Its protein product is CASSSRTTGYQETQYF.

This clonotype was found a few times. Being one base from a much bigger clone, this may be a read error. The chain combines TRBV20-1 with TRBJ2-7; D is uncertain. This CDR3 is built from 11 residues. Germline V CDR1 and CDR2: DFQATT, SNEGSKA (reference sequence). The CDR3 sequence: CSARVGYEQSF. CDR3 coding DNA: TGCAGTGCTAGAGTTGGTTACGAGCAGTCCTTC.

This clonotype was seen repeatedly, ten times or more. The V call is TRBV28, the J call TRBJ1-6; TRBD1 agrees at 8 bases. Germline CDR1 is MDHEN and CDR2 is SYDVKM. The CDR3 totals 15 residues. The V segment lost 3 bases and the J segment 14 bases; nucleotides outside the gene matches: 12. The chain's CDR3 is CASSFPGGPKGSLHF. As DNA, the CDR3 is TGTGCCAGCAGTTTTCCAGGGGGCCCCAAGGGTTCCCTCCACTTT.

About this clonotype: A much larger clonotype is one base distant, so this may be a read error. The V and J genes are TRBV5-1 and TRBJ2-1; 9 bases agree with TRBD1. The V gene's germline CDR1 is SGHRS and CDR2 YFSETQ. This CDR3 is 17 amino acids long. This CDR3 reads CASSLTPGQGSYNGQFF. The CDR3 nucleotides are TGCGCCAGCAGCTTGACTCCGGGACAGGGCTCCTACAATGGGCAGTTCTTC.

Ten or more counts support this clonotype. The gene calls are TRBV29-1 and TRBJ2-7; 8 bases match TRBD1. Germline V gives CDR1 SQVTM, CDR2 ANQGSEA. CDR3 size: 12 residues. The J segment lost 2 bases and the V segment lost 5 bases, leaving 2 bases of the junction unmatched. CDR3 amino acids: CSVLDRAYEQYF. DNA of the CDR3: TGCAGCGTTCTGGACAGGGCCTACGAGCAGTACTTC.

This clonotype was counted at least ten times. The rearrangement joins TRBV27 to TRBJ2-3; D gene unclear. The CDR3 covers 13 residues. Trimming removed 8 bases from V and 1 base from J, with 10 bases in between. Germline V gene sequence: CDR1 MNHEY, CDR2 SMNVEV (reference sequence). The CDR3 DNA reads as TGTGCCAGCCACCAGCGTCGCACAGATACGCAGTATTTT. Protein product: CASHQRRTDTQYF.

In this sample, this clonotype turned up many times. This chain uses TRBV11-2 with TRBJ2-1; maybe TRBD2 (7 bases). From germline, CDR1 is SGHAT and CDR2 FQNNGV. The CDR3 consists of 16 residues. V dropped 1 base and J dropped 4 bases, with 14 bases sitting between them. The CDR3 nucleotides read TGTGCCAGCAGCTTAGGGGAGGGGAGGGGGTACAATGAGCAGTTCTTC. Encoded protein: CASSLGEGRGYNEQFF.

Points on this clonotype: This may be a read error, as it is one base from a much larger clone. This chain connects TRBV5-1 to TRBJ2-2; 11 nucleotides line up with TRBD1. Germline CDR1 and CDR2: SGHRS and YFSETQ. There are 16 residues in the CDR3. The CDR3 is CASSFSGQGVPGKLFF. In DNA form, the CDR3 reads TGCGCCAGCAGCTTCTCGGGACAGGGGGTCCCCGGGAAGCTGTTTTTT.

This clonotype came up many times. This chain links TRBV3-1 with TRBJ1-2; D perhaps matches TRBD1 (5 bases). Looked up from germline, CDR1 is LGHDT and CDR2 is YNNKEL (reference sequence). The V and J ends lost 0 bases and 4 bases respectively, with 15 bases between them. The CDR3 has 16 amino acids. Here the CDR3 DNA reads TGTGCCAGCAGCCAAGAATTCGTGGGGCGCGGCTATGGCTACACCTTC. This translates into CASSQEFVGRGYGYTF.

At least ten counts were recorded for this clonotype. This chain connects TRBV7-9 to TRBJ2-1; D may be TRBD2 (6 bases). Germline V gene sequence: CDR1 SEHNR, CDR2 FQNEAQ (reference sequence). The CDR3 spans 15 residues. The V gene lost 5 bases and the J gene lost 3 bases, with 14 bases spanning the gap. The CDR3 sequence is CASSGGRRNYNEQFF. CDR3 in DNA: TGTGCCAGCAGCGGAGGGAGGAGAAACTACAATGAGCAGTTCTTC.